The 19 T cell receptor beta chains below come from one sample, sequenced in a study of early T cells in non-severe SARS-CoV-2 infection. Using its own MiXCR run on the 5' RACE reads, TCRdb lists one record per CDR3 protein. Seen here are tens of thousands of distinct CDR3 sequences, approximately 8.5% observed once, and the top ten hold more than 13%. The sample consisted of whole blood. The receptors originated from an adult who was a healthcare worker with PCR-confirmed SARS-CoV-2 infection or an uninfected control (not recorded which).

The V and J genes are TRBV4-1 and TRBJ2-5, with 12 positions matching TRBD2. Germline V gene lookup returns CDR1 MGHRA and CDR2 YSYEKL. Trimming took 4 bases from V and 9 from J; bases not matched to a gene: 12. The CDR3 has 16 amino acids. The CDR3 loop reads CASSRDVTSGRGSQYF. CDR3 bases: TGCGCCAGCAGCCGAGACGTGACTAGCGGGAGAGGGTCCCAGTACTTC.

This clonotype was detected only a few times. CDR3 sequence (DNA): TGCAGCGTTGATTTGGGACACACAGATACGCAGTATTTT. Protein: CSVDLGHTDTQYF. This chain links TRBV29-1 with TRBJ2-3, with D maybe TRBD1 (6 bases). V lost 3 bases, J lost 2 bases, and 9 bases lay in between. This CDR3 comprises 13 residues. Germline CDR1 and CDR2: SQVTM and ANQGSEA.

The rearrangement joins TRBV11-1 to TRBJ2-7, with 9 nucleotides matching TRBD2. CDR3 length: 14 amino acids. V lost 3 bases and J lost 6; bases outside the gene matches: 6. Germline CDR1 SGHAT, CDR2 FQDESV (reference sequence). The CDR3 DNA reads TGTGCCAGCAGCTTGGGACTAGCAGCCGGCGAGCAGTACTTC. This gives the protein CASSLGLAAGEQYF.

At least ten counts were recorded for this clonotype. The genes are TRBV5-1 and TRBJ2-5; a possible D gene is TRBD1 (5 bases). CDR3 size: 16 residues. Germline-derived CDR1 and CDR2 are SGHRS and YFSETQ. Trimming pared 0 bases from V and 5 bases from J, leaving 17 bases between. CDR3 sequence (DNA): TGCGCCAGCAGCTTGGAACTGGCAGGGTTTATGGAGACCCAGTACTTC. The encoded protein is CASSLELAGFMETQYF.

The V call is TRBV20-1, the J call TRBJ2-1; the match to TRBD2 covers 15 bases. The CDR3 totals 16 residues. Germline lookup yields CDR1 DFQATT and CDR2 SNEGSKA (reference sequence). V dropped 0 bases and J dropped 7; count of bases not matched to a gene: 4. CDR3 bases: TGCAGTGCTAGAGATGGGACTAGCGGGAGGAGGAATGAGCAGTTCTTC. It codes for CSARDGTSGRRNEQFF.

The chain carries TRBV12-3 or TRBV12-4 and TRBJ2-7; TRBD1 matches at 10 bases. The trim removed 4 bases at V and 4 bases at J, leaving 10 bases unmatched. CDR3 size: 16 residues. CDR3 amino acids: CASSYRQGAIRYEQYF. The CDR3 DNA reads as TGTGCCAGCAGTTATCGACAGGGGGCTATTAGGTACGAGCAGTACTTC.

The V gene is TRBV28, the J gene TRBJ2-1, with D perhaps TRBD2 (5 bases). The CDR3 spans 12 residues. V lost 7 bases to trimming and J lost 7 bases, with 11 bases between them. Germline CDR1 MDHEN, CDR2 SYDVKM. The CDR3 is CASITSANEQFF. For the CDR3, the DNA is TGTGCCAGCATTACTAGTGCAAATGAGCAGTTCTTC.

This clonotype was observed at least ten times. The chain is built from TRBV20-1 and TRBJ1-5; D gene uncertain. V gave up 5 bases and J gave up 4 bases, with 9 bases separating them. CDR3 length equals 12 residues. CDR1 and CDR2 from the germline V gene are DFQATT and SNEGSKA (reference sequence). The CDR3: CSALTDNQPQHF. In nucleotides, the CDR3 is TGCAGTGCTTTGACGGATAATCAGCCCCAGCATTTT.

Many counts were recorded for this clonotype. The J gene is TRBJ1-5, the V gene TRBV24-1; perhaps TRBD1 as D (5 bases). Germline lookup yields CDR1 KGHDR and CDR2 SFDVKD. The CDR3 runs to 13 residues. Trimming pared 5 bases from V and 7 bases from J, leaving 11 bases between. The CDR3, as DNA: TGTGCCACCAGTGTGGCAGGGTACCAGCCCCAGCATTTT. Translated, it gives CATSVAGYQPQHF.

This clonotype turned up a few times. CDR3 DNA: TGTGCCAGCAGTTACTCCCCGGACAGGAAAGAGACCCAGTACTTC. Its translation is CASSYSPDRKETQYF. The chain is built from TRBV6-5 and TRBJ2-5; the match to TRBD1 covers 7 bases. The CDR3 extends over 15 amino acids. Germline CDR1 and CDR2: MNHEY and SVGAGI. Trimming removed 0 bases from V and 3 bases from J; junction bases left unmatched: 4.

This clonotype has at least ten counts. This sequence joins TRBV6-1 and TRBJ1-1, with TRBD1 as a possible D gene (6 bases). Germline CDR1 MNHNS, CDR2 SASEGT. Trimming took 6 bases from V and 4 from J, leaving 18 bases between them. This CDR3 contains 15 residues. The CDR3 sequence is CASRPIRGGGTEAFF. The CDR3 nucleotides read TGTGCCAGCAGACCGATTCGAGGGGGTGGCACTGAAGCTTTCTTT.

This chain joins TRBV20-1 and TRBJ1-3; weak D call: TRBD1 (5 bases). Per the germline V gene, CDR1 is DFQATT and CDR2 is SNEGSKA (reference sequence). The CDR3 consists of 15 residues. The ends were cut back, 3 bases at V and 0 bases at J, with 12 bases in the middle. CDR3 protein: CSASRGGTSGNTIYF. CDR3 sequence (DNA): TGCAGTGCTAGCCGTGGGGGAACCTCTGGAAACACCATATATTTT.

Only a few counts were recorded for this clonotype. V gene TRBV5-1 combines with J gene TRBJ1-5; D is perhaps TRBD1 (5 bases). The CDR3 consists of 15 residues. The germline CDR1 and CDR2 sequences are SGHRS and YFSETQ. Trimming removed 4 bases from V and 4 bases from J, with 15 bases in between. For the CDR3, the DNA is TGCGCCAGCAGCCCAGTGGGGGAGGATAATCAGCCCCAGCATTTT. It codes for CASSPVGEDNQPQHF.

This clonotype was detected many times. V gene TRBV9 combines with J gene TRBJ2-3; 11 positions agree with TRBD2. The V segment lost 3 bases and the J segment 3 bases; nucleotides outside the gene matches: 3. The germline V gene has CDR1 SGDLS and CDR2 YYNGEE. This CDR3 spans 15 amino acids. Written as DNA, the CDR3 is TGTGCCAGCAGCGACACTAGCGGGAGAACAGATACGCAGTATTTT. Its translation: CASSDTSGRTDTQYF.

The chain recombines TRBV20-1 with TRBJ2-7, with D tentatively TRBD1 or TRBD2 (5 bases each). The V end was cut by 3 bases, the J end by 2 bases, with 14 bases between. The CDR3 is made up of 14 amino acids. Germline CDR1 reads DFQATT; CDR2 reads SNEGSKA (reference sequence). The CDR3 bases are TGCAGTGCTAGCCCGAATCAGGGACCCTACGAGCAGTACTTC. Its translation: CSASPNQGPYEQYF.

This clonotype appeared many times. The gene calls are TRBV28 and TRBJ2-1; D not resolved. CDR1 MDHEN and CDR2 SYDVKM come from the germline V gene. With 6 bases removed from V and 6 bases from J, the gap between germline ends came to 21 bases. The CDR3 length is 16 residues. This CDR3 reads CASSSTQGRVINEQFF. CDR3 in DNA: TGTGCCAGCAGCTCTACCCAAGGTAGGGTAATCAATGAGCAGTTCTTC.

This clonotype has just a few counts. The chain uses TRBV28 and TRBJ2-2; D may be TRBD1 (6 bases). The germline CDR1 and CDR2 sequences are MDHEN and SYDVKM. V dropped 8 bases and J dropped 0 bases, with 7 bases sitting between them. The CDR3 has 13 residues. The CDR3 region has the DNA TGTGCCAGCGGACAGTCGAACACCGGGGAGCTGTTTTTT. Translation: CASGQSNTGELFF.

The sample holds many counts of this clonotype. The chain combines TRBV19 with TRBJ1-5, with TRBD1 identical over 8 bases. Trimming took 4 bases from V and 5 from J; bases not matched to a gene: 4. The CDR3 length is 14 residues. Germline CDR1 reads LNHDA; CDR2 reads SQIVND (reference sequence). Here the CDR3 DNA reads TGTGCCAGTAGTAACCCAGGGGGCCATCAGCCCCAGCATTTT. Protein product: CASSNPGGHQPQHF.

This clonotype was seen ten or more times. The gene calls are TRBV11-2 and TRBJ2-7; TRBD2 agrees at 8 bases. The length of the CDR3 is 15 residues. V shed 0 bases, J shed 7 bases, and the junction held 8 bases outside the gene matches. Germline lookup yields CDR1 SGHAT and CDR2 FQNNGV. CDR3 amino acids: CASSLESGGRSEQYF. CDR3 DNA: TGTGCCAGCAGCTTAGAATCCGGCGGGAGGAGTGAGCAGTACTTC.